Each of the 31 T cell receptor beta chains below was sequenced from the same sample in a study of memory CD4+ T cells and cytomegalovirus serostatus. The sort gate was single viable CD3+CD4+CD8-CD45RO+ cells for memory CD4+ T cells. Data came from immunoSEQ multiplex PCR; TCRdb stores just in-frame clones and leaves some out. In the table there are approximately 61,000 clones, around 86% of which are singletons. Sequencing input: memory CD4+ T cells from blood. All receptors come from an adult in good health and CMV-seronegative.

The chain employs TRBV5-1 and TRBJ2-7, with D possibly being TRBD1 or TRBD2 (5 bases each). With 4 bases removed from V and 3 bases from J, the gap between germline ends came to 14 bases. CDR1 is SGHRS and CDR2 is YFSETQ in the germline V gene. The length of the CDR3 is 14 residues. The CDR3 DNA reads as TGCGCCAGCAGCATCGGGACGGCATACTACGAGCAGTACTTC. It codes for CASSIGTAYYEQYF.

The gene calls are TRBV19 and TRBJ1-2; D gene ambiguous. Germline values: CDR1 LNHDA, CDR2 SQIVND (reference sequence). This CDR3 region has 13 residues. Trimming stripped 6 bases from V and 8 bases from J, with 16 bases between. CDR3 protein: CASRPTVLRGYTF. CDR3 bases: TGTGCCAGTAGGCCGACGGTCCTCAGAGGCTACACCTTC.

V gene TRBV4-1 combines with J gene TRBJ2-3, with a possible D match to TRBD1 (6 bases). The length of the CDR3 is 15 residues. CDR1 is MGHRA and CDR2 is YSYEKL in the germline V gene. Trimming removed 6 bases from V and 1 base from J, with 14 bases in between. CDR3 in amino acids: CASSPPGVRTDTQYF. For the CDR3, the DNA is TGCGCCAGCAGTCCACCAGGGGTCCGCACAGATACGCAGTATTTT.

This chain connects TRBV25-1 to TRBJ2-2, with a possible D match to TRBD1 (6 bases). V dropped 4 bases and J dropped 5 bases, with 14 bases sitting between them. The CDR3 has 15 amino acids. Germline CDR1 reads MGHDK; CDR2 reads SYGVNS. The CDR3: CASSANRAWTGELFF. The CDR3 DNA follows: TGTGCCAGCAGTGCCAACAGGGCCTGGACCGGGGAGCTGTTTTTT.

The CDR3, as DNA: TGCAGCGTCCGAAATGGACAGGGAGAAGCTTTCTTT. Translating it yields CSVRNGQGEAFF. V is TRBV29-1 and J is TRBJ1-1, with 8 nucleotides matching TRBD1. Germline CDR1 and CDR2: SQVTM and ANQGSEA. The CDR3 is 12 amino acids. The V and J ends lost 6 bases and 8 bases, in that order; junction bases with no gene match: 8.

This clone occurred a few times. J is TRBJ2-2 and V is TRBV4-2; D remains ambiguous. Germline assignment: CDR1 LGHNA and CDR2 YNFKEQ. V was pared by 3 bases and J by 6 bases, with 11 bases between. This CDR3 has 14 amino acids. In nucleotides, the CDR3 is TGTGCCAGCAGCCACGCCCCGCCTTCCGGGGAGCTGTTTTTT. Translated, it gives CASSHAPPSGELFF.

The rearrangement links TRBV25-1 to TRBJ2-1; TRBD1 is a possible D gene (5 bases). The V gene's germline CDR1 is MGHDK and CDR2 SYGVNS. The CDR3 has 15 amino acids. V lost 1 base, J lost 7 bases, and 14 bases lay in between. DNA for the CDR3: TGTGCCAGCAGTGAATTTAGGGGATCTGGGAATGAGCAGTTCTTC. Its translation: CASSEFRGSGNEQFF.

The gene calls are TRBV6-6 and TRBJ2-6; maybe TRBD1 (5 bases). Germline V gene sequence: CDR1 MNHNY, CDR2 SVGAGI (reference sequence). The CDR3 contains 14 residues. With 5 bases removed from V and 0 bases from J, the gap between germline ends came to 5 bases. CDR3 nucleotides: TGTGCCAGCAGTACAGGCTCTGGGGCCAACGTCCTGACTTTC. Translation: CASSTGSGANVLTF.

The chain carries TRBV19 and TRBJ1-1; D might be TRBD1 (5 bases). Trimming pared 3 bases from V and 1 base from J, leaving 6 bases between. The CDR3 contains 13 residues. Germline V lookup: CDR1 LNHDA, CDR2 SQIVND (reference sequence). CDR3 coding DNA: TGTGCCAGTAGTATTACAGGGAACACTGAAGCTTTCTTT. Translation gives CASSITGNTEAFF.

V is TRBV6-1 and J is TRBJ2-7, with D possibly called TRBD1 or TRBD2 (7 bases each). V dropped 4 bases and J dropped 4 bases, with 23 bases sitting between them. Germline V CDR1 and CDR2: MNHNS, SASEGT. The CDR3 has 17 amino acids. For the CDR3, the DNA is TGTGCCAGCAGTGCTCGACAGGGAGGGGGGGTCAGGTACGAGCAGTACTTC. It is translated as CASSARQGGGVRYEQYF.

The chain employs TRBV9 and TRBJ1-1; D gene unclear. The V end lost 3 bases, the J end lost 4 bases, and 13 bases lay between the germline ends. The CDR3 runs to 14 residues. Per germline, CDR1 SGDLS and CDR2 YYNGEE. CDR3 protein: CASSERRQFTEAFF. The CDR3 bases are TGTGCCAGCAGCGAGCGCCGGCAGTTCACTGAAGCTTTCTTT.

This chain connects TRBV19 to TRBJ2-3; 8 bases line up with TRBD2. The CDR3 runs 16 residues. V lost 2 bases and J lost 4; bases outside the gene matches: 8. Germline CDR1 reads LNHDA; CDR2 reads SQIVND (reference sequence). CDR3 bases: TGTGCCAGTAGTATAAGTACCGGGGGGGTAGCAGATACGCAGTATTTT. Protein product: CASSISTGGVADTQYF. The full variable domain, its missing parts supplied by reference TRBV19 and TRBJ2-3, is DGGITQSPKYLFRKEGQNVTLSCEQNLNHDAMYWYRQDPGQGLRLIYYSQIVNDFQKGDIAEGYSVSREKKESFPLTVTSAQKNPTAFYLCASSISTGGVADTQYFGPGTRLTVL.

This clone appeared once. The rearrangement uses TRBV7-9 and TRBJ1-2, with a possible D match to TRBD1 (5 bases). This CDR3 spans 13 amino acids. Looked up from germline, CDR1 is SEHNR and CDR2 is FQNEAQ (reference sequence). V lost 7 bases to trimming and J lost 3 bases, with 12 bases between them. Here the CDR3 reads CASMRGTDYGYTF. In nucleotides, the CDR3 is TGTGCCAGCATGAGAGGGACCGACTATGGCTACACCTTC.

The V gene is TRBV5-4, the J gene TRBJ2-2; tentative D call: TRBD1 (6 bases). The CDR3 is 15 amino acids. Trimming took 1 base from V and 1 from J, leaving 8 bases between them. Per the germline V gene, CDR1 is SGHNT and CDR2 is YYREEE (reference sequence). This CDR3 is CASSLPGQNTGELFF. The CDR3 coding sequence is TGTGCCAGCAGCTTGCCGGGACAGAACACCGGGGAGCTGTTTTTT.

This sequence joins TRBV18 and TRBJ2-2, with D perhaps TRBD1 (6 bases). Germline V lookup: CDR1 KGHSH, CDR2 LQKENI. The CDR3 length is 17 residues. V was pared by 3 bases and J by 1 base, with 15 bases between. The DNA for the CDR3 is TGTGCCAGCTCACCCATCACAGGGACGGGGAACACCGGGGAGCTGTTTTTT. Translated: CASSPITGTGNTGELFF.

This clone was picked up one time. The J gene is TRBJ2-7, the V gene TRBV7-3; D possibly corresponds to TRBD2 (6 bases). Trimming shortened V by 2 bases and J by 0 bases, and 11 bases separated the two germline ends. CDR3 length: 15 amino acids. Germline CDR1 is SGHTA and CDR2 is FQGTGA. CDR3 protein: CASSLGPGDSYEQYF. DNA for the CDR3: TGTGCCAGCAGCTTAGGGCCGGGGGACTCCTACGAGCAGTACTTC.

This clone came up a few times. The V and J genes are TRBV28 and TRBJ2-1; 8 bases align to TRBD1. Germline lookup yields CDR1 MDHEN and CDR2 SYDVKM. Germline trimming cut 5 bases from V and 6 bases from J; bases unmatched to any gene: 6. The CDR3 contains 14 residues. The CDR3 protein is CASSPLGQGNEQFF. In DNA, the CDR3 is TGTGCCAGCAGTCCCCTAGGACAGGGCAATGAGCAGTTCTTC.

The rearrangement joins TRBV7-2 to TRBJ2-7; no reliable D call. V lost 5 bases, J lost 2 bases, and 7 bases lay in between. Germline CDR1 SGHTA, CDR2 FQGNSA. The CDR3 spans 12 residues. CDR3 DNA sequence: TGTGCCAGCAGCCCAAACACCTACGAGCAGTACTTC. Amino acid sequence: CASSPNTYEQYF.

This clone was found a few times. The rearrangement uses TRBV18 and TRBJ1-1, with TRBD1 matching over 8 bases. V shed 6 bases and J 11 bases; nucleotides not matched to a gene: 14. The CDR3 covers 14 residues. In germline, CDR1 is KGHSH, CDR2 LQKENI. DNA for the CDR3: TGTGCCAGCTCCCCGACAGGGACAGGCCGGGAGGCTTTCTTT. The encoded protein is CASSPTGTGREAFF.

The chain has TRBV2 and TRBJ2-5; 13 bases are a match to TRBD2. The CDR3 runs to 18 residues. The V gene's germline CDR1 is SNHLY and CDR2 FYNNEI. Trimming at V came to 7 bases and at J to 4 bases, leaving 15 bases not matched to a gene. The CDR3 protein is CASKFMGLAGLSGETQYF. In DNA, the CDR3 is TGTGCCAGCAAGTTCATGGGACTAGCGGGGTTGTCGGGAGAGACCCAGTACTTC.

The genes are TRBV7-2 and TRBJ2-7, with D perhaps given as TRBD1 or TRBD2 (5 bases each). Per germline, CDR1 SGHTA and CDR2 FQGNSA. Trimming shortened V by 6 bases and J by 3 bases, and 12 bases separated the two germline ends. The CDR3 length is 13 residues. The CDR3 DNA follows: TGTGCCAGCAGACGGGGAAGGGGCTACGAGCAGTACTTC. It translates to CASRRGRGYEQYF.

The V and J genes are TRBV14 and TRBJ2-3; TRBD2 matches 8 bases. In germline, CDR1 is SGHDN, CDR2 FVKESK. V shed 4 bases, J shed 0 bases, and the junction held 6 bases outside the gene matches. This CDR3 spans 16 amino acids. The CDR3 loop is CASSPRRGASTDTQYF. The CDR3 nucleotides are TGTGCCAGCAGCCCGCGGCGGGGGGCCAGCACAGATACGCAGTATTTT.

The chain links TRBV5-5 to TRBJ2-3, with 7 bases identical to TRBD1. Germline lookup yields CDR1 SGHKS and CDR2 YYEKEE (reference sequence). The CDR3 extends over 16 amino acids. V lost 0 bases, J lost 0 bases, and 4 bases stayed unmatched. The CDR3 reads CASSLARDRSTDTQYF. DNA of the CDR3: TGTGCCAGCAGCTTGGCCCGGGACAGAAGCACAGATACGCAGTATTTT. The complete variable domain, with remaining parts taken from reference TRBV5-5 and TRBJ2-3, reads DAGVTQSPTHLIKTRGQQVTLRCSPISGHKSVSWYQQVLGQGPQFIFQYYEKEERGRGNFPDRFSARQFPNYSSELNVNALLLGDSALYLCASSLARDRSTDTQYFGPGTRLTVL.

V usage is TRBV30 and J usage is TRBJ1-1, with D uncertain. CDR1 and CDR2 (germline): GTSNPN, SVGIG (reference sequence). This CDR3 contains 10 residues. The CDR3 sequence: CGGVNTEAFF. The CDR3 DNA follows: TGTGGGGGAGTGAACACTGAAGCTTTCTTT. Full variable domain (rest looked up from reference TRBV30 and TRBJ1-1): SQTIHQWPATLVQPVGSPLSLECTVEGTSNPNLYWYRQAAGRGLQLLFYSVGIGQISSEVPQNLSASRPQDRQFILSSKKLLLSDSGFYLCGGVNTEAFFGQGTRLTVV.

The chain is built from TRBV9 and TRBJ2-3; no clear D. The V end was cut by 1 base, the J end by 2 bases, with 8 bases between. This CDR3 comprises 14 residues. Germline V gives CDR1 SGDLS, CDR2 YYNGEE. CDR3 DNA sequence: TGTGCCAGCAGCGTACGAGCGATCACAGATACGCAGTATTTT. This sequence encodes CASSVRAITDTQYF. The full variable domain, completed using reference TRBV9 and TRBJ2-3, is DSGVTQTPKHLITATGQRVTLRCSPRSGDLSVYWYQQSLDQGLQFLIQYYNGEERAKGNILERFSAQQFPDLHSELNLSSLELGDSALYFCASSVRAITDTQYFGPGTRLTVL.

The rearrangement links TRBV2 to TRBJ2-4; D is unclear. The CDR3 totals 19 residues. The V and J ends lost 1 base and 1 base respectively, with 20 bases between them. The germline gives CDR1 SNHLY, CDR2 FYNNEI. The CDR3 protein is CASSEVAGFGVTAKNIQYF. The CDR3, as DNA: TGTGCCAGCAGTGAAGTGGCAGGTTTTGGTGTGACCGCCAAAAACATTCAGTACTTC.

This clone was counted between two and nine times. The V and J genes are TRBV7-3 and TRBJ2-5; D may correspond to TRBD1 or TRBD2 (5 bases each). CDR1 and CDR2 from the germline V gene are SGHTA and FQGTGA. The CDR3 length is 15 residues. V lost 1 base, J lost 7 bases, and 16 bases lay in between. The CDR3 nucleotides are TGTGCCAGCAGCTTAAAAGTGGGACCAAGAGGGACCCAGTACTTC. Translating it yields CASSLKVGPRGTQYF.

CDR3 sequence reads: CAIFSGQGNTGELFF. The CDR3 DNA reads as TGTGCCATCTTCTCGGGACAGGGGAACACCGGGGAGCTGTTTTTT. The J gene is TRBJ2-2, the V gene TRBV6-6; 9 bases agree with TRBD1. This CDR3 has 15 residues. With V trimmed by 10 bases and J by 1 base, 7 bases remained unmatched. In germline, CDR1 is MNHNY, CDR2 SVGAGI (reference sequence).

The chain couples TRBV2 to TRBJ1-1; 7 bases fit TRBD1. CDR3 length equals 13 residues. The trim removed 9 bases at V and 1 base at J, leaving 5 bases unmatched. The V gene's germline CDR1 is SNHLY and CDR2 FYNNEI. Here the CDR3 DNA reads TGTGCCAGTACTCGACAGGGGAACACTGAAGCTTTCTTT. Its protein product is CASTRQGNTEAFF.

CDR3 in DNA: TGTGCCAGCTCACGAAGTGAGGATACGCAGTATTTT. Protein: CASSRSEDTQYF. The chain links TRBV18 to TRBJ2-3; D not certain. The CDR3 has 12 residues. V shed 4 bases and J shed 6 bases, with 8 bases lying between them. Germline V gene data show CDR1 as KGHSH and CDR2 as LQKENI.

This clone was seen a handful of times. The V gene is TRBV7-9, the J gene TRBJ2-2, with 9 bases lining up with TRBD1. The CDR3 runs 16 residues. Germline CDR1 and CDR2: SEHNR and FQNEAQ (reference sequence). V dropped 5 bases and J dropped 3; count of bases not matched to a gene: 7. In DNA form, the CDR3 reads TGTGCCAGCAGCCAAGGGACAGGGTTTTACACCGGGGAGCTGTTTTTT. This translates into CASSQGTGFYTGELFF.